This note documents a single T cell receptor beta chain sequence. The antigen remains undetermined. The source of the sample is a study of T cell responses to AZD1222 COVID-19 vaccine. Only in-frame clones appear in the TCRdb table, and some are missing; sequencing was by immunoSEQ multiplex PCR. The sample has just over 150,000 clones; more than 85% are singletons. General study findings and limits: Compared with day 0, the breadth and depth of the Spike-specific TCR repertoire rose significantly after two doses of AZD1222. There were mostly white British donors and more females than males, and clonal diversity was possibly underestimated. After the peak T cell response, and only then, were repertoires sampled.

The sequencing here drew on peripheral blood, taken after recovery from COVID-19. This clonotype was sampled from an adult who had recovered from COVID-19.

The CDR3 here is CASRPPETDEQYF. The CDR3 bases are TGTGCCAGCAGACCCCCCGAGACCGACGAGCAGTACTTC. This sequence joins TRBV6-5 and TRBJ2-7; D call uncertain. The CDR3 contains 13 residues. Germline V gives CDR1 MNHEY, CDR2 SVGAGI. V was clipped by 6 bases and J by 5 bases, with 14 bases between them.